This T cell receptor (beta chain) comes out of a study of memory CD4+ T cells and cytomegalovirus serostatus. Points on this clone: Its antigen remains unknown.

TCRdb's copy holds only in-frame clones and misses some; the assay was immunoSEQ multiplex PCR. The sample includes over 60,000 clones, roughly three quarters of them seen just once. Study-level results: A US-trained random forest predicted CMV serostatus with median AUC around 0.9.

This CDR3 region has 14 residues. Trimming took 8 bases from V and 4 from J, leaving 17 bases between them. Per germline, CDR1 MDHEN and CDR2 SYDVKM. The sort gate was single viable CD3+CD4+CD8-CD45RO+ cells for memory CD4+ T cells. This receptor was identified in an adult in good health and CMV-seronegative. This chain joins TRBV28 and TRBJ1-2, with D perhaps TRBD1 (5 bases). The sequenced sample was memory CD4+ T cells from blood. CDR3 sequence reads: CASLSGGGSYGYTF. Written as DNA, the CDR3 is TGTGCCAGCCTAAGTGGGGGGGGAAGCTATGGCTACACCTTC.